One and the same sample provided the 16 T cell receptor beta chains below, sequenced in a study of shared clonotypes between healthy human individuals. Here immunoSEQ multiplex PCR was the method, and the copy in TCRdb shows in-frame clones only, minus some. The repertoire holds 330,000 or so clones, with about 74% as singletons. Sequenced input: memory CD4+ T cells sorted from blood. Indicated subset: CD45RA-negative fraction. The source of these receptors is a young man in good health.

The rearrangement joins TRBV10-3 to TRBJ2-1; D is undetermined. This CDR3 spans 12 amino acids. V lost 0 bases to trimming and J lost 12 bases, with 9 bases between them. CDR1 is ENHRY and CDR2 is SYGVKD in the germline V gene. Here the CDR3 DNA reads TGTGCCATCAGTGAGTCAAGTAACGCGCAGTTCTTC. Translated, it gives CAISESSNAQFF.

In this sample, this clone turned up a few times. The chain recombines TRBV28 with TRBJ2-1; D is uncertain. Germline V CDR1 and CDR2: MDHEN, SYDVKM. This CDR3 has 12 residues. V lost 5 bases to trimming and J lost 2 bases, with 4 bases between them. The CDR3 spells CASSPPYNEQFF. Written as DNA, the CDR3 is TGTGCCAGCAGTCCCCCCTACAATGAGCAGTTCTTC.

This clone was counted between two and nine times. The genes are TRBV5-1 and TRBJ2-1, with TRBD2 identical over 7 bases. With V trimmed by 5 bases and J by 7 bases, 9 bases remained unmatched. The V gene's germline CDR1 is SGHRS and CDR2 YFSETQ. The CDR3 sequence is 14 residues long. CDR3 protein: CASRSGTGRNEQFF. The CDR3, as DNA: TGCGCCAGCAGGAGCGGGACGGGTCGGAATGAGCAGTTCTTC. Drawing the rest from reference TRBV5-1 and TRBJ2-1, the complete variable domain is KAGVTQTPRYLIKTRGQQVTLSCSPISGHRSVSWYQQTPGQGLQFLFEYFSETQRNKGNFPGRFSGRQFSNSRSEMNVSTLELGDSALYLCASRSGTGRNEQFFGPGTRLTVL.

The CDR3 nucleotides are TGTGCCAGCATTAAAGGAACCGGGACAGGGAGTGCAGATACGCAGTATTTT. The encoded protein is CASIKGTGTGSADTQYF. This chain joins TRBV2 and TRBJ2-3, with TRBD1 matching over 9 bases. The CDR3 covers 17 residues. J lost 4 bases, V lost 7 bases, and 15 bases had no gene match. The germline V gene encodes CDR1 SNHLY and CDR2 FYNNEI.

The chain joins TRBV5-1 to TRBJ2-3, with a possible D match to TRBD1 (5 bases). There are 14 residues in the CDR3. Germline CDR1 SGHRS, CDR2 YFSETQ. Trimming stripped 4 bases from V and 3 bases from J, with 12 bases between. The CDR3 nucleotides read TGCGCCAGCAGCCCCACCCAGGGAACAGATACGCAGTATTTT. This gives the protein CASSPTQGTDTQYF.

The chain recombines TRBV5-1 with TRBJ2-1; D remains unclear. The CDR3 is 14 amino acids. Trimming removed 3 bases from V and 6 bases from J, with 13 bases in between. The germline V gene has CDR1 SGHRS and CDR2 YFSETQ. CDR3 residues: CASSYATEFNEQFF. The DNA for the CDR3 is TGCGCCAGCAGCTATGCTACCGAGTTCAATGAGCAGTTCTTC.

This clone has ten or more counts. V gene TRBV5-1 combines with J gene TRBJ2-2; 7 bases agree with TRBD1. This CDR3 comprises 14 residues. Germline CDR1 is SGHRS and CDR2 is YFSETQ. Unmatched junction bases numbered 5, after V lost 6 bases and J lost 3 bases. CDR3 DNA sequence: TGCGCCAGCAAGCGGCAGGGGGACACCGGGGAGCTGTTTTTT. Its translation is CASKRQGDTGELFF.

With regard to this clone: A clone one base away is much larger, so this may be a read error. The rearrangement links TRBV6-6 to TRBJ2-7; D might be TRBD2 (5 bases). This CDR3 comprises 14 residues. Per the germline V gene, CDR1 is MNHNY and CDR2 is SVGAGI (reference sequence). V was cut by 6 bases and J by 0 bases, with 12 bases left in between. This CDR3 is CASRRVGNSYEQYF. The CDR3 DNA reads as TGTGCCAGCAGGAGGGTGGGTAACTCCTACGAGCAGTACTTC.

CDR3 amino acids: CASSVYETGNTIYF. The CDR3 region has the DNA TGTGCCAGCAGTGTCTACGAGACTGGAAACACCATATATTTT. This chain connects TRBV6-1 to TRBJ1-3; D is unclear. V was cut by 4 bases and J by 2 bases, with 9 bases left in between. The CDR3 has 14 amino acids. The V gene's germline CDR1 is MNHNS and CDR2 SASEGT.

With respect to this clone: A much more abundant neighbour one base away suggests this may be a read error. V is TRBV6-5 and J is TRBJ2-1; 9 bases agree with TRBD2. V dropped 6 bases and J dropped 0; count of bases not matched to a gene: 3. Germline lookup yields CDR1 MNHEY and CDR2 SVGAGI. There are 15 residues in the CDR3. The CDR3 DNA reads TGTGCCAGCAGCCTTAGCGGGAGCTCCTACAATGAGCAGTTCTTC. The encoded protein is CASSLSGSSYNEQFF.

As for this clone: Additional DNA sequences in this sample encode the identical CDR3. This chain links TRBV5-1 with TRBJ2-5; unclear D gene. Germline CDR1 SGHRS, CDR2 YFSETQ. Trimming removed 0 bases from V and 4 bases from J, with 4 bases in between. The CDR3 contains 12 residues. In DNA form, the CDR3 reads TGCGCCAGCAGCTTGGTTCCAGAGACCCAGTACTTC. This sequence encodes CASSLVPETQYF.

V is TRBV7-2 and J is TRBJ2-1; D is perhaps TRBD2 (6 bases). Germline V CDR1 and CDR2: SGHTA, FQGNSA. The germline V and J ends were trimmed by 8 bases and 1 base, with 15 bases remaining between them. The CDR3 length is 15 residues. CDR3 bases: TGTGCCAGCGGCGAGGACTATGGGTCCTACAATGAGCAGTTCTTC. Translation: CASGEDYGSYNEQFF.

This clone was picked up a small number of times. The genes are TRBV11-2 and TRBJ2-2; possible D gene TRBD1, 8 bases. The CDR3 has 16 amino acids. V lost 5 bases and J lost 6, with 19 bases in between. Germline V gives CDR1 SGHAT, CDR2 FQNNGV. The CDR3 is CASSPAGNRGAGELFF. The CDR3 DNA is TGTGCCAGCAGCCCAGCGGGGAACAGGGGGGCCGGGGAGCTGTTTTTT.

The chain has TRBV5-1 and TRBJ1-2, with D possibly matching TRBD1 (6 bases). CDR3 length: 13 residues. Germline CDR1 and CDR2: SGHRS and YFSETQ. Trimming pared 4 bases from V and 6 bases from J, leaving 13 bases between. The chain's CDR3 is CASSETGEHGYTF. The CDR3 DNA is TGCGCCAGCAGCGAGACAGGAGAACATGGCTACACCTTC.

Worth noting for this clone: Other DNA sequences from this sample encode an identical CDR3 as well. This chain links TRBV4-1 with TRBJ2-1; possibly TRBD2 for D (6 bases). The CDR3 is made up of 14 amino acids. Per the germline V gene, CDR1 is MGHRA and CDR2 is YSYEKL. The V and J ends lost 2 bases and 7 bases respectively, with 12 bases between them. The CDR3 DNA is TGCGCCAGCAGCCAAATCACTAGCCTTAATGAGCAGTTCTTC. Amino acid sequence: CASSQITSLNEQFF.

The J gene is TRBJ1-4, the V gene TRBV6-6; possibly TRBD1 for D (6 bases). Germline V gene data show CDR1 as MNHNY and CDR2 as SVGAGI (reference sequence). The CDR3 has 15 residues. Trimming stripped 8 bases from V and 1 base from J, with 14 bases between. The CDR3 sequence: CASGERGLTNEKLFF. As DNA, the CDR3 is TGTGCCAGCGGGGAACGGGGGCTAACTAATGAAAAACTGTTTTTT.